Following are 5 T cell receptor beta chains from one sample sequenced in a study of post-analysis software for immune sequencing data. Study findings and constraints: Roughly five TRBV segments appeared more often in patients than in controls, and TRBV5-6, TRBV5-1 and TRBV20-1 were among these.

The authors incorporated unique molecular identifiers into the TCR beta cDNA libraries. TCRdb re-called the PCR reads through MiXCR, storing one row per CDR3 protein. The table includes 650,000 to 850,000 distinct CDR3 sequences, approximately 53% detected once. These TCRs' antigens remain unknown. The sample comprised blood. All receptors come from a girl aged 5 to 17 with multiple sclerosis.

The chain employs TRBV20-1 and TRBJ2-4, with 10 bases matching TRBD2. The J call is doubtful: the DNA matches TRBJ2-7 better. Germline V CDR1 and CDR2: DFQATT, SNEGSKA (reference sequence). This CDR3 comprises 13 residues. This CDR3 reads CSATSGDAYEQYF. The CDR3 DNA reads TGCAGTGCAACTAGCGGGGACGCCTACGAGCAGTACTTC.

The chain employs TRBV7-9 and TRBJ2-5; no clear D. V lost 4 bases, J lost 6 bases, and 12 bases lay in between. Germline CDR1 is SEHNR and CDR2 is FQNEAQ (reference sequence). This CDR3 has 13 residues. CDR3 loop: CASSSQIPKTQYF. The CDR3 coding sequence is TGTGCCAGCAGCTCCCAAATCCCAAAGACCCAGTACTTC.

This clonotype was recorded a few times. The chain is built from TRBV5-1 and TRBJ2-1; 13 nucleotides line up with TRBD2. Germline lookup yields CDR1 SGHRS and CDR2 YFSETQ. This CDR3 is 15 amino acids long. The J segment lost 9 bases and the V segment lost 4 bases, leaving 7 bases of the junction unmatched. The CDR3 DNA sequence: TGCGCCAGCAGCCTACTAGCGGGAGGGCCTGGTGAGCAGTTCTTC. The encoded protein is CASSLLAGGPGEQFF.

The table lists this clonotype with a count of one. J is TRBJ2-4 and V is TRBV14; D perhaps matches TRBD2 (6 bases). Germline V lookup: CDR1 SGHDN, CDR2 FVKESK. V was trimmed by 1 base and J by 13 bases, leaving 32 bases between them. This CDR3 spans 19 amino acids. The CDR3 reads CASSQGRLTGAGFKEEQYF. DNA for the CDR3: TGTGCCAGCAGCCAAGGACGCCTGACTGGGGCGGGATTTAAGGAGGAGCAGTACTTC.

The chain combines TRBV12-3 or TRBV12-4 with TRBJ2-5; 11 positions agree with TRBD2. The J call may be incorrect, as the DNA end agrees better with TRBJ2-7. The CDR3 length is 14 residues. The CDR3 loop reads CASTRLAGSHEQYF. The CDR3 DNA follows: TGTGCCAGCACCAGACTAGCGGGATCCCACGAGCAGTACTTC.